Below, one T cell receptor beta chain is given with its context. Its antigen remains unidentified. The CDR3 loop spans 16 amino acids. CDR1 SGHDT and CDR2 YYEEEE come from the germline V gene. V was pared by 1 base and J by 7 bases, with 20 bases between. These data belong to a study of T cell responses to AZD1222 COVID-19 vaccine. Study-level points and caveats: There were vaccine-associated CD4 TCRs across spike, dominant at 160-218 and 743-854.

The data were produced by immunoSEQ multiplex PCR, yet TCRdb's version contains in-frame clones alone and is incomplete. This repertoire shows some 100,000 clones, around 91% found once; its top ten account for 2% to 2.5%. The rearrangement links TRBV5-6 to TRBJ1-2; D unresolved. The sequence derives from an adult who received the AZD1222 COVID-19 vaccine. Here the sequenced sample was peripheral blood, taken 28 days after the second AZD1222 dose. This chain's CDR3 is CASSLPILRSFFGYTF. The CDR3 coding sequence is TGTGCCAGCAGCTTGCCAATATTGCGGTCATTTTTTGGCTACACCTTC.